The next 10 T cell receptor beta chains were all read from a single sample in a study of tumor-infiltrating lymphocytes in primary liver carcinoma. Making TCR beta cDNA involved approximately 0.5 ug total RNA and a constant-region primer. Libraries covering TCR beta were generated through three nested multiplex PCR rounds (using a slightly modified ARM-PCR). Each of the first two PCR rounds ran around 10 cycles with TRBV1-TRBV30 forward and C-beta reverse primers. One entry per CDR3 protein, called by TCRdb with MiXCR from the multiplex PCR reads. Of about 190,000 distinct CDR3 sequences listed, approximately 80% were seen once; the top ten hold around a sixth. From unsorted bulk tissue weighing roughly 18-30 mg, DNA and RNA were co-extracted. The sample taken for sequencing was tumor tissue from primary liver carcinoma. Receptor source: a man in his forties with primary liver carcinoma and hepatitis B virus infection.

The gene calls are TRBV24-1 and TRBJ2-5; a weak D match, TRBD2 (5 bases). Germline V gene lookup returns CDR1 KGHDR and CDR2 SFDVKD. CDR3 length: 13 residues. The germline V and J ends were trimmed by 9 bases and 1 base, with 11 bases remaining between them. Here the CDR3 reads CATDMRAQETQYF. Written as DNA, the CDR3 is TGTGCCACCGATATGAGGGCCCAAGAGACCCAGTACTTC.

As to this clonotype: One end of the junction fails to match germline, which may point to a read error. The chain couples TRBV29-1 to TRBJ1-1; no firm D call. CDR1 is SQVTM, CDR2 ANQGSEA, per germline. CDR3 length: 15 amino acids. The CDR3 spells CSVAPGWAMNTEVIF. The CDR3, as DNA: TGCAGCGTTGCCCCTGGTTGGGCAATGAACACTGAAGTTATCTTT.

This clonotype was observed many times. This rearrangement joins TRBV28 to TRBJ2-2; a weak D match, TRBD1 (6 bases). The CDR3 totals 16 residues. V was pared by 5 bases and J by 3 bases, with 16 bases between. The germline gives CDR1 MDHEN, CDR2 SYDVKM. This CDR3 reads CASSPLLDSYTGELFF. The CDR3 coding sequence is TGTGCCAGCAGTCCTCTATTGGACAGTTACACCGGGGAGCTGTTTTTT.

In the case of this clonotype: A much larger clone lies a single base off, so this may be a read error. The chain couples TRBV24-1 to TRBJ2-1, with D hard to call. The germline V gene encodes CDR1 KGHDR and CDR2 SFDVKD. The CDR3 sequence is 11 residues long. This chain's CDR3 is CATCDGIEQFF. The DNA for the CDR3 is TGTGCCACCTGTGATGGTATTGAGCAGTTCTTC.

There are a few counts of this clonotype. The V and J genes are TRBV14 and TRBJ1-2; 7 nucleotides line up with TRBD1. V was pared by 4 bases and J by 8 bases, with 7 bases of the junction left unmatched. Per the germline V gene, CDR1 is SGHDN and CDR2 is FVKESK. The CDR3 is made up of 13 amino acids. The CDR3 region has the DNA TGTGCCAGCAGCCCCCGACAGGGAGAAGGCTACACCTTC. This gives the protein CASSPRQGEGYTF.

This clonotype showed up many times. The chain couples TRBV7-8 to TRBJ1-2; D is unresolved. Germline V gene data show CDR1 as SGHVS and CDR2 as FQNEAQ. Trimming stripped 3 bases from V and 6 bases from J, with 20 bases between. The CDR3 covers 16 residues. The DNA for the CDR3 is TGTGCCAGCAGCTTGGTAAAAGGAAGAGGGCATCATGGCTACACCTTC. This translates into CASSLVKGRGHHGYTF. Variable domain in full (rest from reference TRBV7-8 and TRBJ1-2): GAGVSQSPRYKVAKRGQDVALRCDPISGHVSLFWYQQALGQGPEFLTYFQNEAQLDKSGLPSDRFFAERPEGSVSTLKIQRTQQEDSAVYLCASSLVKGRGHHGYTFGSGTRLTVV.

The CDR3 DNA follows: TGCATCGCCATGATGTCTTGGACCGGCACTCCCTACGAGCAGTACTTC. Its protein product is CIAMMSWTGTPYEQYF. The chain couples TRBV29-1 to TRBJ2-7; D gene ambiguous. The CDR3 consists of 16 residues. Germline V gene sequence: CDR1 SQVTM, CDR2 ANQGSEA.

Turning to this clonotype: Mismatch with germline at one junction end may stem from a read error. The rearrangement joins TRBV11-2 to TRBJ2-3; 9 nucleotides line up with TRBD2. The CDR3 runs to 15 residues. The germline V gene has CDR1 SGHAT and CDR2 FQNNGV. DNA of the CDR3: TGTACCAGTAGCGATAGCGGGAGATTCACAGATACGCAGTATTTT. Translation: CTSSDSGRFTDTQYF.

The chain couples TRBV28 to TRBJ2-7; 8 positions match TRBD1. With V trimmed by 6 bases and J by 5 bases, 12 bases remained unmatched. Looked up from germline, CDR1 is MDHEN and CDR2 is SYDVKM. This CDR3 has 15 residues. The CDR3 DNA follows: TGTGCCAGCAGATTAGACAGGGGACGCTTTCACGAGCAGTACTTC. Its protein product is CASRLDRGRFHEQYF.

As to this clonotype: The junction departs from the called germline gene at one end, perhaps through a read error. The gene calls are TRBV6-5 and TRBJ1-1; D unresolved. CDR1 is MNHEY and CDR2 is SVGAGI in the germline V gene. The CDR3 length is 9 residues. CDR3 protein: CASVPGVIF. CDR3 coding DNA: TGTGCCAGCGTCCCGGGCGTCATCTTT.